A selection of T cell receptor beta chains follows, all from one sample in a study of technical replicates of blood from several donors. Libraries were prepared by immunoSEQ multiplex PCR; TCRdb keeps only in-frame clonotypes and omits some of them. The sample shows about 75,000 clones, 95% to 98% of them seen only once. The sample was T cells isolated from PBMCs. These receptors all stem from a human donor in good health. CDR3s include the opening cysteine and the closing phenylalanine or tryptophan. The order of the fields is D gene, clone size, J gene, V gene, CDR3 DNA, CDR3 protein. A D gene is named only where the DNA matches it firmly. Part of the rows lack a size; the others show once, few, many or a class for expanded clones.

TRBD2 | NA | TRBJ2-7 | TRBV10-3 | TGTGCCATGGGTGGGACTAGCACCTACGAGCAGTACTTC | CAMGGTSTYEQYF
NA | once | TRBJ1-4 | TRBV10-3 | TGTGCCATCAGGCCCGACGGGGTGGTATCTGATGAAAAACTGTTTTTT | CAIRPDGVVSDEKLFF
NA | NA | TRBJ1-1 | TRBV10-2 | TGCGCCAGCAGTGCGGGGGGCTACACTGAAGCTTTCTTT | CASSAGGYTEAFF
NA | NA | TRBJ1-4 | TRBV29-1 | TGCAGCGTTGCTAAGGATCCAGGGCTTAATGAAAAACTGTTTTTT | CSVAKDPGLNEKLFF
NA | NA | TRBJ1-1 | TRBV27 | TGTGCCAGCAGTTTTGCACAGATGGGCACTGAAGCTTTCTTT | CASSFAQMGTEAFF
NA | NA | TRBJ2-2 | TRBV4-2 | TGTGCCAGCAGCCAGATCGGGGTCCACACCGGGGAGCTGTTTTTT | CASSQIGVHTGELFF
TRBD1 | NA | TRBJ1-2 | TRBV7-2 | TGTGCCAGCAGCCAGGACAGGGAAGTAGATGGCTACACCTTC | CASSQDREVDGYTF
TRBD1 | NA | TRBJ2-7 | TRBV18 | TGTGCCAGCTCAACCTCGGGACAGCCTACCTACGAGCAGTACTTC | CASSTSGQPTYEQYF
TRBD1 | NA | TRBJ1-2 | TRBV29-1 | TGCAGCGCCCCGACAGGGGGCGGCTACACCTTC | CSAPTGGGYTF
NA | NA | TRBJ1-2 | TRBV6-5 | TGTGCCAGCAGCTTACCCGGGGGACCTAACTATGGCTACACCTTC | CASSLPGGPNYGYTF
NA | NA | TRBJ2-1 | TRBV28 | TGTGCCAGCAGTCCGCACAGTGGCAATGAGCAGTTCTTC | CASSPHSGNEQFF
NA | once | TRBJ1-1 | TRBV18 | TGTGCCAGCTCCCTACAGGTCCCTGAAGCTTTCTTT | CASSLQVPEAFF